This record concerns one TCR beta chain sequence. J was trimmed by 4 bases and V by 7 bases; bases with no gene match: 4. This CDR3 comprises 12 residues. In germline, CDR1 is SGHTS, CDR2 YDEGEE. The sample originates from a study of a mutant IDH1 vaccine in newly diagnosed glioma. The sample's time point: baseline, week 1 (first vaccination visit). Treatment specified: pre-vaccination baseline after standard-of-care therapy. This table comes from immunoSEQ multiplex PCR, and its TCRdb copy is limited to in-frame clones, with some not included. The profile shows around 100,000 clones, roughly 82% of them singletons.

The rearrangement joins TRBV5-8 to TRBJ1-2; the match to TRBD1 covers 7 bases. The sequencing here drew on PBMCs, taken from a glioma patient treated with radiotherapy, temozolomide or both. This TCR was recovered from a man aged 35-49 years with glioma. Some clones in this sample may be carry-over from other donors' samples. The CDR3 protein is CASFRGAYGYTF. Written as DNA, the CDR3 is TGTGCCAGCTTCAGGGGGGCCTATGGCTACACCTTC.